This T cell receptor (beta chain) was identified in a study of blood T cell repertoires in COVID-19. For the study at large: T cells, B-cell-depleted T cells, or PBMCs provided the cDNA or gDNA that served as material.

Original analysis: Amplification of reference gene primers was used by the study to estimate nucleated cell counts. Produced via immunoSEQ multiplex PCR; TCRdb's table is partial and in-frame only. The D gene and trimming were derived from the DNA, and the V and J assignments and clone size from that table. The sample includes 100,000 to 150,000 clones, about 87% of them seen just once. V lost 3 bases and J 5 bases, leaving 16 bases between the germline ends. CDR1 is MNHEY and CDR2 is SMNVEV in the germline V gene (reference sequence). CDR3 size: 15 residues. The rearrangement links TRBV27 to TRBJ1-1; maybe TRBD1 (6 bases). Input material: peripheral blood. The TCR was taken from a woman aged 60-70 years with acute or convalescent COVID-19. CDR3 amino acids: CASSFQTGRGTEAFF. In DNA, the CDR3 is TGTGCCAGCAGTTTCCAGACAGGAAGAGGGACTGAAGCTTTCTTT.